A selection of T cell receptor beta chains follows, all from one sample in a study of identical twins. Using its own MiXCR run on the 5' RACE reads, TCRdb lists one record per CDR3 protein. The sample carries hundreds of thousands of distinct CDR3 sequences, around 8.3% recorded once. The same sample was also used in a study of yellow fever vaccine responses in identical twins.

The sample consisted of PBMCs. These TCRs come from a woman between 18 and 29 years old in good health. Both conserved end residues are part of each CDR3.

V	J	CDR3
TRBV29-1	TRBJ1-5	CSVRTGLEQPQHF
TRBV14	TRBJ2-7	CASSQRVGGIYEQYF
TRBV7-8	TRBJ2-3	CASSLMSGGQNTDTQYF
TRBV24-1	TRBJ1-1	CATTRGSDTEAFF
TRBV24-1	TRBJ2-3	CATGITGSTDTQYF
TRBV29-1	TRBJ2-1	CSVTRGQGGSWYNEQFF
TRBV19	TRBJ2-1	CASSIGTGLDEQFF
TRBV29-1	TRBJ2-5	CSVEGNRETQYF
TRBV7-6	TRBJ2-1	CASSLRREDEQFF
TRBV6-5	TRBJ1-6	CASSYSFQGQVSLHF
TRBV9	TRBJ2-7	CASSVDGGYEQYF
TRBV7-9	TRBJ2-1	CASSPNPGTSGNEQFF
TRBV3-1	TRBJ2-1	CASSLPGVLAGGYNEQFF
TRBV5-1	TRBJ2-7	CASSRQGGDREDEQYF
TRBV12-3/TRBV12-4	TRBJ1-1	CASGPSFNEAFF
TRBV6-1	TRBJ2-1	CASSESWGGEQFF
TRBV12-3/TRBV12-4	TRBJ1-5	CASSPGSSGGGNQPQHF
TRBV4-3	TRBJ2-2	CASSQEVSGANTGELFF
TRBV6-1	TRBJ2-7	CASSQLAGPPHEQYF
TRBV4-3	TRBJ2-3	CASSQATSDTQYF
TRBV12-3/TRBV12-4	TRBJ2-1	CASRERGMLYNEQFF
TRBV27	TRBJ2-7	CAILHGRATSYEQYF
TRBV20-1	TRBJ1-5	CSAPGQVPKEPQHF
TRBV10-3	TRBJ1-1	CAITPGGARVNTEAFF
TRBV5-1	TRBJ2-1	CASSRRGPEDNEQFF
TRBV12-3/TRBV12-4	TRBJ2-7	CASSLWGSSYEQYF
TRBV24-1	TRBJ2-2	CATSDLTGANTGELFF
TRBV29-1	TRBJ2-2	CSGGTGGHGELFF
TRBV7-2	TRBJ2-4	CASTHPENLKNIQYF
TRBV10-1	TRBJ2-4	CASSESSLNIQYF
TRBV12-5	TRBJ2-3	CASGFTSDTQYF
TRBV6-5	TRBJ2-5	CASSYTLQETQYF
TRBV7-8	TRBJ2-7	CASSSRGQKSYEQYF
TRBV9	TRBJ2-7	CASSVYRDTEQYF
TRBV7-9	TRBJ2-1	CAEGQDEGGYNEQFF
TRBV7-8	TRBJ2-1	CASSTKAGGPINEQFF
TRBV19	TRBJ2-7	CAIPGLARLPSGQYF
TRBV28	TRBJ2-3	CASSRSGSDADTQYF
TRBV7-9	TRBJ1-5	CASSPGQGARSNQPQHF
TRBV2	TRBJ2-1	CASNIQEYNEQFF
TRBV5-1	TRBJ2-1	CASSYGTSGGPYNEQFF
TRBV24-1	TRBJ2-5	CATSDPSPKETQYF
TRBV2	TRBJ1-1	CASSGENTEAFF
TRBV5-4	TRBJ2-5	CASSPNRASAVETQYF
TRBV12-5	TRBJ2-3	CASGTSRADMQYF
TRBV7-7	TRBJ2-7	CASSRDAGTYEQYF
TRBV7-2	TRBJ2-7	CASSLTGTSANEQYF